These 17 T cell receptor beta chains were all obtained from the same sample, sequenced in a study of blood T cell repertoires in COVID-19. Sequencing was performed with immunoSEQ multiplex PCR; in TCRdb, only in-frame clones are kept and a portion is missing. The table has some 120,000 clones, about four fifths seen once. Source material: PBMCs or T cells enriched from blood (not recorded which). The receptors here all came from a young man who had recovered from COVID-19.

Written as DNA, the CDR3 is TGTGCCAGCAGCGGAAGGGGATCTGGAAACACCATATATTTT. It codes for CASSGRGSGNTIYF. The chain recombines TRBV9 with TRBJ1-3, with D tentatively TRBD1 (5 bases). The V end was cut by 3 bases, the J end by 1 base, with 8 bases between. Per the germline V gene, CDR1 is SGDLS and CDR2 is YYNGEE. The CDR3 has 14 residues.

This chain uses TRBV11-2 with TRBJ2-1; 7 bases agree with TRBD2. The V and J ends lost 6 bases and 6 bases, in that order; junction bases with no gene match: 14. The CDR3 has 16 residues. In germline, CDR1 is SGHAT, CDR2 FQNNGV. This CDR3 is CASRLSGGGEGNEQFF. The CDR3 nucleotides read TGTGCCAGCAGATTAAGTGGAGGCGGGGAGGGCAATGAGCAGTTCTTC.

V gene TRBV19 combines with J gene TRBJ1-6, with D perhaps TRBD1 (5 bases). The ends were cut back, 4 bases at V and 7 bases at J, with 17 bases in the middle. This CDR3 contains 16 residues. The germline gives CDR1 LNHDA, CDR2 SQIVND (reference sequence). The CDR3 coding sequence is TGTGCCAGTAGTAACACAGGAGCCCGTCGGAATTCACCCCTCCACTTT. Translation: CASSNTGARRNSPLHF. Complete variable domain (other parts from reference TRBV19 and TRBJ1-6): DGGITQSPKYLFRKEGQNVTLSCEQNLNHDAMYWYRQDPGQGLRLIYYSQIVNDFQKGDIAEGYSVSREKKESFPLTVTSAQKNPTAFYLCASSNTGARRNSPLHFGNGTRLTVT.

V is TRBV23-1 and J is TRBJ2-1; 13 positions agree with TRBD2. TRBV23-1 is classed as an ORF, of uncertain function. V dropped 6 bases and J dropped 8; count of bases not matched to a gene: 22. This CDR3 spans 20 amino acids. The CDR3 DNA reads as TGCGCCAGCAGGCCGCCGGCGGAGGACGGACTAGCGGGAGAGTGGCATGAGCAGTTCTTC. This gives the protein CASRPPAEDGLAGEWHEQFF.

V usage is TRBV9 and J usage is TRBJ2-1; 9 bases line up with TRBD1. This CDR3 contains 18 residues. The ends lost 1 base at V and 7 bases at J; junction bases unmatched: 15. The germline V gene encodes CDR1 SGDLS and CDR2 YYNGEE. CDR3 coding DNA: TGTGCCAGCAGCGTAACCCCCGCCGGGACAGGGAAGGTGAATGAGCAGTTCTTC. It translates to CASSVTPAGTGKVNEQFF.

The chain combines TRBV4-1 with TRBJ1-4; D is unclear. CDR1 is MGHRA, CDR2 YSYEKL, per germline. This CDR3 has 15 amino acids. V was clipped by 1 base and J by 7 bases, with 13 bases between them. The CDR3 sequence: CASSQVEGAGEKLFF. CDR3 nucleotide sequence: TGCGCCAGCAGCCAAGTGGAGGGTGCAGGTGAAAAACTGTTTTTT.

This clone was seen only once. The chain couples TRBV20-1 to TRBJ1-4, with D unclear. V was cut by 3 bases and J by 5 bases, with 13 bases left in between. This CDR3 region has 14 residues. Germline values: CDR1 DFQATT, CDR2 SNEGSKA (reference sequence). Written as DNA, the CDR3 is TGCAGTGCTAGTAATAAATCCTTAAATGAAAAACTGTTTTTT. Translating it yields CSASNKSLNEKLFF.

V gene TRBV29-1 combines with J gene TRBJ1-2, with 7 bases identical to TRBD1. Germline CDR1 and CDR2: SQVTM and ANQGSEA. This CDR3 has 14 residues. Germline trimming cut 6 bases from V and 1 base from J; bases unmatched to any gene: 8. CDR3 sequence: CSVKQGRGNYGYTF. CDR3 nucleotide sequence: TGCAGCGTAAAACAGGGGCGCGGTAACTATGGCTACACCTTC.

The chain couples TRBV5-1 to TRBJ1-1, with D unclear. Germline V gene sequence: CDR1 SGHRS, CDR2 YFSETQ. Trimming cost V 0 bases and J 4 bases, with 13 bases left between them. The CDR3 runs 15 residues. In DNA form, the CDR3 reads TGCGCCAGCAGCTTGGCGGCAGGAGGAGGCACTGAAGCTTTCTTT. It translates to CASSLAAGGGTEAFF.

This chain connects TRBV19 to TRBJ2-3, with TRBD2 matching 8 bases. The germline gives CDR1 LNHDA, CDR2 SQIVND (reference sequence). This CDR3 region has 18 residues. With V trimmed by 1 base and J by 1 base, 10 bases remained unmatched. The chain's CDR3 is CASSIALGGLGGTDTQYF. The CDR3 nucleotides read TGTGCCAGTAGTATAGCCCTCGGGGGACTAGGGGGCACAGATACGCAGTATTTT.

The chain carries TRBV5-1 and TRBJ2-3; 11 nucleotides align to TRBD2. Germline V CDR1 and CDR2: SGHRS, YFSETQ. This CDR3 contains 17 residues. The junction had 12 bases not matched to a gene; V was cut back by 3 bases and J by 6 bases. CDR3 DNA: TGCGCCAGCAGCTGGACGCTATTAGCGGGAGGGTCGGATACGCAGTATTTT. Translating gives CASSWTLLAGGSDTQYF.

V and J are TRBV19 and TRBJ2-1; D perhaps matches TRBD2 (6 bases). V lost 5 bases and J lost 4, with 21 bases in between. The germline V gene encodes CDR1 LNHDA and CDR2 SQIVND (reference sequence). CDR3 length: 17 residues. CDR3 coding DNA: TGTGCCAGTAGTGGGGCTCACCCCGGACGGGGGTACAATGAGCAGTTCTTC. It yields the protein CASSGAHPGRGYNEQFF.

The rearrangement joins TRBV7-9 to TRBJ1-2; D not resolved. This CDR3 contains 13 residues. V was shortened by 5 bases and J by 8 bases, with 15 bases between the two germline ends. Germline V gene data show CDR1 as SEHNR and CDR2 as FQNEAQ (reference sequence). The chain's CDR3 is CASSPGTSGGYTF. The DNA of the CDR3 is TGTGCCAGCAGCCCCGGAACCTCGGGAGGCTACACCTTC.

This clone was counted between two and nine times. The chain joins TRBV10-3 to TRBJ2-7; D remains ambiguous. The CDR3 has 12 amino acids. Germline V gene lookup returns CDR1 ENHRY and CDR2 SYGVKD. Trimming removed 3 bases from V and 5 bases from J, with 8 bases in between. The CDR3 nucleotides read TGTGCCATCAGTGAAACAGTTCACGAGCAGTACTTC. As protein: CAISETVHEQYF.

The gene calls are TRBV5-5 and TRBJ2-5; 10 nucleotides line up with TRBD2. CDR3 length equals 15 residues. Germline CDR1 and CDR2: SGHKS and YYEKEE (reference sequence). V lost 0 bases, J lost 5 bases, and 4 bases stayed unmatched. DNA for the CDR3: TGTGCCAGCAGCTTGGCTAGCGGGAGCGGCGAGACCCAGTACTTC. It codes for CASSLASGSGETQYF.

V gene TRBV27 combines with J gene TRBJ2-3; 14 nucleotides align to TRBD2. With 6 bases clipped from V and 3 bases from J, the junction kept 8 bases outside the gene matches. The CDR3 totals 17 residues. Germline assignment: CDR1 MNHEY and CDR2 SMNVEV (reference sequence). The CDR3 DNA reads as TGTGCCAGCAGAATAGGACTAGCGGGGGGCGATACAGATACGCAGTATTTT. It is translated as CASRIGLAGGDTDTQYF.

This clone is a singleton in its sample. The rearrangement uses TRBV24-1 and TRBJ2-2; D is perhaps TRBD1 (6 bases). V was clipped by 9 bases and J by 1 base, with 8 bases between them. Germline CDR1 KGHDR, CDR2 SFDVKD. The CDR3 loop spans 13 amino acids. The DNA for the CDR3 is TGTGCCACCCGGGACATGAACACCGGGGAGCTGTTTTTT. Translating it yields CATRDMNTGELFF.